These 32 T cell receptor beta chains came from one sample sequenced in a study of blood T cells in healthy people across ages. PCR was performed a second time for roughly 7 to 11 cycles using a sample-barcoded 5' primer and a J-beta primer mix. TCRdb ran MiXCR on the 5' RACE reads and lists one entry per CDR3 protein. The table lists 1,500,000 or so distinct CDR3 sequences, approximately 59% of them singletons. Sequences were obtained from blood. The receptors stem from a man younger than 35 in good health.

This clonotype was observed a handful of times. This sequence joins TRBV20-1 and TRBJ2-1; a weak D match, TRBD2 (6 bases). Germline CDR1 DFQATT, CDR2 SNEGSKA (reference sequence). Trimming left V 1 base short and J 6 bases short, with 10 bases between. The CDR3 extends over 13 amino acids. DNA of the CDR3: TGCAGTGCTAGAGGGAGGGTTCTCAATGAGCAGTTCTTC. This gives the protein CSARGRVLNEQFF.

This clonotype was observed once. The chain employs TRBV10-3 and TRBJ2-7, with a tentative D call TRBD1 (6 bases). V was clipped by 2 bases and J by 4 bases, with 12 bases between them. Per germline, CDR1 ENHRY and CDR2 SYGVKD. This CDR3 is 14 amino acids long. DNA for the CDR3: TGTGCCATCAGTGAGGGGCAGGGGATTTACGAGCAGTACTTC. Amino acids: CAISEGQGIYEQYF.

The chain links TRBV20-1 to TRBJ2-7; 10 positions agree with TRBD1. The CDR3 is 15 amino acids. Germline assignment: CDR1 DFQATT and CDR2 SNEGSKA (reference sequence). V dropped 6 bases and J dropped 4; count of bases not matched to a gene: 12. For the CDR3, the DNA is TGCAGTGCCAATCACCCGGGACAGGGGACATACGAGCAGTACTTC. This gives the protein CSANHPGQGTYEQYF.

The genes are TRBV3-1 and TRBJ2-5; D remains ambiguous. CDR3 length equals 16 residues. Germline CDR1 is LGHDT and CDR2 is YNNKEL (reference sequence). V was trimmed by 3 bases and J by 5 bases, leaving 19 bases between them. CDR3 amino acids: CASSHTMWGSDETQYF. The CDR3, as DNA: TGTGCCAGCAGCCATACAATGTGGGGTTCGGACGAGACCCAGTACTTC.

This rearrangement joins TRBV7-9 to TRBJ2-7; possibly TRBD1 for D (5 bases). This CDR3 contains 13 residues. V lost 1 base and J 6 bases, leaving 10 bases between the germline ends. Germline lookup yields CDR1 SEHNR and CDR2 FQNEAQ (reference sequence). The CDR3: CASSLDAGLEQYF. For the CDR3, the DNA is TGTGCCAGCAGCTTAGACGCAGGGCTCGAGCAGTACTTC.

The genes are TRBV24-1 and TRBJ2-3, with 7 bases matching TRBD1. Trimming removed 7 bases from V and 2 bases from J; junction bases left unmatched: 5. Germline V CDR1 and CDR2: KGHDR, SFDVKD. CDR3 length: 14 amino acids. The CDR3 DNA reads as TGTGCCACCAGGAAGGGGGCGAACACAGATACGCAGTATTTT. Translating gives CATRKGANTDTQYF.

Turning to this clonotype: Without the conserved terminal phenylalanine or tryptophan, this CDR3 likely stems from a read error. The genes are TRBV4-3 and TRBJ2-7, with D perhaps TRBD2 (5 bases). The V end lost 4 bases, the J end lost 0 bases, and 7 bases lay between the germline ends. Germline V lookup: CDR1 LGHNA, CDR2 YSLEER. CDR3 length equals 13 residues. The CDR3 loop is CASSPRDSYEQYI. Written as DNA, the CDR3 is TGCGCCAGCAGCCCCCGGGACTCCTACGAGCAGTACATC.

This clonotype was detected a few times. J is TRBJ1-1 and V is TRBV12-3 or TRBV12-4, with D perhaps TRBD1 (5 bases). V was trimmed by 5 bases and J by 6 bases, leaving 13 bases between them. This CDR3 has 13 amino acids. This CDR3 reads CASSPGRGPEAFF. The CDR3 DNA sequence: TGTGCCAGCAGTCCGGGACGGGGCCCTGAAGCTTTCTTT.

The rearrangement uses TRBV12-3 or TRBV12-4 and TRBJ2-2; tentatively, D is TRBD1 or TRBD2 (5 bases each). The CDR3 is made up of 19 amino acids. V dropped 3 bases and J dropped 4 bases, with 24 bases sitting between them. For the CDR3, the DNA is TGTGCCAGCAGTTTGGGGCAGGAACCCTCAGGAGGTGTCACCGGGGAGCTGTTTTTT. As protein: CASSLGQEPSGGVTGELFF.

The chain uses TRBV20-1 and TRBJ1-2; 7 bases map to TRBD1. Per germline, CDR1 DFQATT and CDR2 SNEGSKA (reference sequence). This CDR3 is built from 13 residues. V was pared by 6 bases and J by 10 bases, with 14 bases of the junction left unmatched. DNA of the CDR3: TGCAGTGCCCAAACCACAGGGGAGGGTTACTACACCTTC. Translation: CSAQTTGEGYYTF.

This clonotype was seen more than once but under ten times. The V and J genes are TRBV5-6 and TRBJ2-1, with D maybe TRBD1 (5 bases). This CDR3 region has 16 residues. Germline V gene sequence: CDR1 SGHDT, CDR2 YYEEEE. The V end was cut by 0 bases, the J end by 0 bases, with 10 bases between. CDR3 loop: CASSLVGESSYNEQFF. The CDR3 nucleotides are TGTGCCAGCAGCTTGGTAGGGGAAAGCTCCTACAATGAGCAGTTCTTC.

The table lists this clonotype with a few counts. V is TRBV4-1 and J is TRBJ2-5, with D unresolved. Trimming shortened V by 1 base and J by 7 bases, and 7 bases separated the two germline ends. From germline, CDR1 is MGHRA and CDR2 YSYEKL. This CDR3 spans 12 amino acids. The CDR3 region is CASSQGSRTQYF. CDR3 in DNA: TGCGCCAGCAGCCAAGGGAGTAGGACCCAGTACTTC.

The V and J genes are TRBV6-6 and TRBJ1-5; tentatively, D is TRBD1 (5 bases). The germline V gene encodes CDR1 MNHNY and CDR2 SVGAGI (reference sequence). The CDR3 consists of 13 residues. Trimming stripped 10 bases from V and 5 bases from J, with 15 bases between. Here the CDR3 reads CATGRQRDQPQHF. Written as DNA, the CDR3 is TGTGCCACCGGACGACAGAGAGATCAGCCCCAGCATTTT.

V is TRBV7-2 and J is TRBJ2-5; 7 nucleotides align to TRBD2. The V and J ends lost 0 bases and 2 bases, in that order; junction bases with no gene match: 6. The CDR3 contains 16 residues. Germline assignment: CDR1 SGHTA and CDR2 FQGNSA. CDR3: CASSLAAGGNQETQYF. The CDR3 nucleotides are TGTGCCAGCAGCTTAGCGGCCGGGGGGAATCAAGAGACCCAGTACTTC.

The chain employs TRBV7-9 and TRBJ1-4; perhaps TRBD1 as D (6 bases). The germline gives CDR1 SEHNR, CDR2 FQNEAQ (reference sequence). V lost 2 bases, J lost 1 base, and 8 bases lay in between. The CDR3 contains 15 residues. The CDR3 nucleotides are TGTGCCAGCAGCTTAAAGGGGGTAACTAATGAAAAACTGTTTTTT. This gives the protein CASSLKGVTNEKLFF.

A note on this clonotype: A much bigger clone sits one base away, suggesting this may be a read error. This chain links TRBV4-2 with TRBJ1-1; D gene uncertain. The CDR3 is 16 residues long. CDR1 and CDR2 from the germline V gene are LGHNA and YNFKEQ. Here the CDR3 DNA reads TGTGTCAGCAGCCAGCCTCGTTGGAGAACTAACACTGAAGCTTTCTTT. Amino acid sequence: CVSSQPRWRTNTEAFF.

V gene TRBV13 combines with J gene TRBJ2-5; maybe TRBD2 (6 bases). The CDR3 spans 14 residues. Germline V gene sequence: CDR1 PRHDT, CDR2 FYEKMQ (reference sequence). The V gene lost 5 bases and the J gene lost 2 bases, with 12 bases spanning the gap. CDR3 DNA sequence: TGTGCCAGCAGCCCAGGAGGGGATCAAGAGACCCAGTACTTC. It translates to CASSPGGDQETQYF.

The CDR3 bases are TGTGCCAGCAGGCCTAGCGGGAGGGGCGACTACAATGAGCAGTTCTTC. This sequence encodes CASRPSGRGDYNEQFF. The chain combines TRBV12-3 or TRBV12-4 with TRBJ2-1; 12 bases line up with TRBD2. The CDR3 is made up of 16 amino acids. The V and J ends lost 6 bases and 3 bases, in that order; junction bases with no gene match: 6.

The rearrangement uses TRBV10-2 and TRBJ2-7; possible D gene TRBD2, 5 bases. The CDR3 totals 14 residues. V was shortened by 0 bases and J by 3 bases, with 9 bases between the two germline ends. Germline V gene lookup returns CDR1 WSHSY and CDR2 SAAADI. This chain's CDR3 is CASSESRVLYEQYF. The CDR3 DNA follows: TGCGCCAGCAGTGAGTCGAGGGTCCTCTACGAGCAGTACTTC.

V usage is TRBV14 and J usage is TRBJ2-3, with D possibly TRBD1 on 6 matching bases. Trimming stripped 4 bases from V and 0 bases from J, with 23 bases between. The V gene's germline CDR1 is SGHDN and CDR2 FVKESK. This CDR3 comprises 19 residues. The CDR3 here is CASSRKPQGLRYSTDTQYF. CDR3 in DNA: TGTGCCAGCAGCCGAAAGCCACAGGGCCTGAGGTATAGCACAGATACGCAGTATTTT.

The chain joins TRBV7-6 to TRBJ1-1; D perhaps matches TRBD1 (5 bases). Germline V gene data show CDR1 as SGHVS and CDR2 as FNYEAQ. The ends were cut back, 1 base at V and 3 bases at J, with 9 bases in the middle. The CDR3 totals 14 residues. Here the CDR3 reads CASSLDGGDTEAFF. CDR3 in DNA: TGTGCCAGCAGCTTAGATGGGGGAGACACTGAAGCTTTCTTT.

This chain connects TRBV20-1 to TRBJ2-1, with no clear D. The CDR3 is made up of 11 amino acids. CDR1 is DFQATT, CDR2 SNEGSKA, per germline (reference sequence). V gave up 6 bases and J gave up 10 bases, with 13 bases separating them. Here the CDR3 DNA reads TGCAGTGCGAAACAGACTTCCGAGCAGTTCTTC. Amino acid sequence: CSAKQTSEQFF.

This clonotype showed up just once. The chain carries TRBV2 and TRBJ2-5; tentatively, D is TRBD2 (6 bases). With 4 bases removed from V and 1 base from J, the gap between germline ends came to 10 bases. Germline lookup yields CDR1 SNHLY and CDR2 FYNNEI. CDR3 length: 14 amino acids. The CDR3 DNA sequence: TGTGCCAGCAGTGGTTCGACTAGCCAAGAGACCCAGTACTTC. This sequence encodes CASSGSTSQETQYF.

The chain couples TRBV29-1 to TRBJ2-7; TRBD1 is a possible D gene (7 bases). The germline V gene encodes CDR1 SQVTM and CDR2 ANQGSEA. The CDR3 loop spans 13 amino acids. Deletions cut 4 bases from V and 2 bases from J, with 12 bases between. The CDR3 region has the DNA TGCAGCGTTGGACAGGGAGGTCCCTACGAGCAGTACTTC. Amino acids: CSVGQGGPYEQYF.

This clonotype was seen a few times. In DNA, the CDR3 is TGTGCCAGCAGCCCCCTACAGGCGGACACCTACGAGCAGTACTTC. It yields the protein CASSPLQADTYEQYF. This chain connects TRBV4-2 to TRBJ2-4; TRBD1 is a possible D gene (5 bases). The end of the DNA aligns better with TRBJ2-7, so the J call may be wrong. The CDR3 loop spans 15 amino acids. Germline assignment: CDR1 LGHNA and CDR2 YNFKEQ.

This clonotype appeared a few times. CDR3 residues: CASSQALRGSGAYEQYF. The CDR3 DNA reads TGTGCCAGCAGCCAAGCCCTTCGGGGGTCTGGAGCTTACGAGCAGTACTTC. The chain is built from TRBV3-1 and TRBJ2-7, with D possibly TRBD2 on 6 matching bases. Trimming took 1 base from V and 4 from J, leaving 20 bases between them. The CDR3 totals 17 residues. Looked up from germline, CDR1 is LGHDT and CDR2 is YNNKEL (reference sequence).

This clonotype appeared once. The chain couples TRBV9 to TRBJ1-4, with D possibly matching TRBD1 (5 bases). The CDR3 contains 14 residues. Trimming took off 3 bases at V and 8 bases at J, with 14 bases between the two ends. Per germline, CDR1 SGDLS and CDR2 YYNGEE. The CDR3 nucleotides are TGTGCCAGCAGCGCGACAGCCCTTTGGGAAAAACTGTTTTTT. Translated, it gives CASSATALWEKLFF.

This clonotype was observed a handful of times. CDR3 sequence reads: CASSFRVEQYF. The CDR3 DNA is TGTGCCAGCAGCTTCCGAGTCGAGCAGTACTTC. This chain joins TRBV11-2 and TRBJ2-4; D is ambiguous. TRBJ2-7 explains the end of the DNA better; the J call may be wrong. The CDR3 runs 11 residues. Germline V lookup: CDR1 SGHAT, CDR2 FQNNGV.

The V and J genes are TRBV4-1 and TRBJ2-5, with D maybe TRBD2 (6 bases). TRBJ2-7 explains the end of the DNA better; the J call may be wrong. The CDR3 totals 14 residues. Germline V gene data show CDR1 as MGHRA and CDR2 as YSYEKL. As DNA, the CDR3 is TGCGCCAGCAGCCAAGAACCAGCGGGCTACGAGCAGTACTTC. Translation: CASSQEPAGYEQYF.

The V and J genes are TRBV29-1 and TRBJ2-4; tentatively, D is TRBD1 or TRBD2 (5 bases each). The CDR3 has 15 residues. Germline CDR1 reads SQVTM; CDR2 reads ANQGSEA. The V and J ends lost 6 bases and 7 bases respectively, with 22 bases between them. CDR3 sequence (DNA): TGCAGCGTCGGAATAACTCCGGGACGAGGGAACATTCAGTACTTC. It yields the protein CSVGITPGRGNIQYF.

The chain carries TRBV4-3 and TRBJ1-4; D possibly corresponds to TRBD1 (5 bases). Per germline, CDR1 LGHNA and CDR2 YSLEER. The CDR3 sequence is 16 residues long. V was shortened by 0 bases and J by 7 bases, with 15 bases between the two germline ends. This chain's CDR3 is CASSQDRGGKGEKLFF. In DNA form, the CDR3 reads TGCGCCAGCAGCCAAGATCGCGGGGGGAAGGGTGAAAAACTGTTTTTT.

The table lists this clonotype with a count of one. The CDR3, as DNA: TGTGCCACCCAAACAGCCGTGGGCAATCAGCCCCAGCATTTT. Translation: CATQTAVGNQPQHF. The V and J genes are TRBV27 and TRBJ1-5; D gene unclear. With 10 bases removed from V and 2 bases from J, the gap between germline ends came to 15 bases. This CDR3 region has 14 residues. Germline CDR1 and CDR2: MNHEY and SMNVEV (reference sequence).